Sequencing of this TCR beta chain was carried out in a study of blood T cell repertoires in COVID-19. Study in general: The United States, Italy and Spain were the sources of the acute and convalescent COVID-19 samples. Sample material is recorded as cDNA or gDNA derived from T cells, B-cell-depleted T cells, or PBMCs.

Germline loops: CDR1 SQVTM, CDR2 ANQGSEA. Losses at the gene ends were 4 bases for V and 3 bases for J; bases not matched to a gene: 4. CDR3 size: 14 residues. Methods used by the authors: The assay estimated nucleated cells by amplifying reference gene primers. Method: immunoSEQ multiplex PCR; TCRdb's copy keeps in-frame clones and lacks some. The V and J calls and the clone size are those of that table, but D and trimming were determined from the DNA. The sample carries around 200,000 clones, around 86% recorded once. The sequence was obtained from a man older than 75 with acute or convalescent COVID-19. Sequencing was performed on peripheral blood. This chain uses TRBV29-1 with TRBJ2-1, with 9 bases identical to TRBD1. CDR3 coding DNA: TGCAGCGTTGCCGGGACAGGGATCTACAATGAGCAGTTCTTC. Its protein is CSVAGTGIYNEQFF.